These 21 T cell receptor beta chains were sequenced from one sample in a study of CD8+ T cells in alopecia areata. RNA, once extracted, was reverse transcribed into cDNA for use as the sequencing template. TCRdb's copy holds only in-frame clones and misses some; the assay was immunoSEQ multiplex PCR. The data show 130,000 to 150,000 clones, 87% seen once. This sample comprised CD8+ T cells sorted from blood, obtained at week 0. The receptors shown here come from a human donor with alopecia areata.

The V and J genes are TRBV5-6 and TRBJ2-7, with 7 positions matching TRBD2. Germline loops: CDR1 SGHDT, CDR2 YYEEEE. This CDR3 is built from 14 residues. The ends lost 4 bases at V and 5 bases at J; junction bases unmatched: 9. The CDR3 bases are TGTGCCAGCAGCGCCAGGACTAGGTGGGACGAGCAGTACTTC. Translation: CASSARTRWDEQYF.

V and J are TRBV7-9 and TRBJ2-1; TRBD2 agrees at 12 bases. The V gene end was trimmed by 6 bases and the J gene end by 1 base; junction bases not matched to a gene: 4. The CDR3 covers 16 residues. CDR1 is SEHNR and CDR2 is FQNEAQ in the germline V gene (reference sequence). The CDR3 sequence: CASSPTSGGSYNEQFF. Written as DNA, the CDR3 is TGTGCCAGCAGTCCCACTAGCGGGGGGTCCTACAATGAGCAGTTCTTC.

A single count supports this clone. Other DNA sequences from this sample encode an identical CDR3 as well. The chain joins TRBV9 to TRBJ2-1; D remains unclear. This CDR3 is 11 amino acids long. Trimming took 3 bases from V and 6 from J, leaving 4 bases between them. The germline gives CDR1 SGDLS, CDR2 YYNGEE. CDR3 sequence reads: CASSAGNEQFF. CDR3 sequence (DNA): TGTGCCAGCAGCGCTGGCAATGAGCAGTTCTTC.

The V gene is TRBV15, the J gene TRBJ2-2, with unresolved D. This CDR3 has 15 residues. The germline CDR1 and CDR2 sequences are LNHNV and YYDKDF (reference sequence). With 0 bases removed from V and 7 bases from J, the gap between germline ends came to 12 bases. This CDR3 is CATSRDLWVDGELFF. The CDR3 DNA is TGTGCCACCAGCAGAGACTTGTGGGTGGACGGGGAGCTGTTTTTT.

The sample holds one count of this clone. The V call is TRBV5-1, the J call TRBJ2-5, with D possibly being TRBD1 or TRBD2 (6 bases each). The J call may be incorrect, as the DNA end agrees better with TRBJ2-7. CDR3 length equals 13 residues. Germline CDR1 and CDR2: SGHRS and YFSETQ. The CDR3, as DNA: TGCGCCAGCAGCCCCGAGGGGGGTTACGAGCAGTACTTC. Translated: CASSPEGGYEQYF.

The CDR3 DNA follows: TGTGCCAGCAGTGAGTTCCAGACGGTGACCCGCTACGAGCAGTACTTC. It encodes CASSEFQTVTRYEQYF. V and J are TRBV6-1 and TRBJ2-7; unclear D gene. CDR3 length: 16 residues. The germline CDR1 and CDR2 sequences are MNHNS and SASEGT. Trimming took off 3 bases at V and 3 bases at J, with 18 bases between the two ends.

V is TRBV7-9 and J is TRBJ2-7; D remains unclear. Germline-derived CDR1 and CDR2 are SEHNR and FQNEAQ (reference sequence). The CDR3 runs 15 residues. Deletions cut 2 bases from V and 1 base from J, with 12 bases between. CDR3 sequence reads: CASSLSSAWSYEQYF. The DNA for the CDR3 is TGTGCCAGCAGCTTAAGCTCAGCTTGGTCCTACGAGCAGTACTTC.

This chain connects TRBV5-6 to TRBJ2-3; D is uncertain. CDR1 is SGHDT and CDR2 is YYEEEE in the germline V gene. Trimming removed 4 bases from V and 7 bases from J, with 16 bases in between. The CDR3 runs 14 residues. As DNA, the CDR3 is TGTGCCAGCAGCACCCAGGTAGACTCGTATACGCAGTATTTT. It encodes CASSTQVDSYTQYF.

The chain combines TRBV7-9 with TRBJ2-2; the D gene is possibly TRBD2 (6 bases). The V end was cut by 5 bases, the J end by 3 bases, with 16 bases between. Germline CDR1 is SEHNR and CDR2 is FQNEAQ (reference sequence). This CDR3 spans 16 amino acids. The CDR3 bases are TGTGCCAGCAGCCCTAGAACGGGAGCGGACACCGGGGAGCTGTTTTTT. Translated: CASSPRTGADTGELFF.

J is TRBJ2-5 and V is TRBV10-3, with 9 bases matching TRBD1. Per the germline V gene, CDR1 is ENHRY and CDR2 is SYGVKD. Trimming at V came to 2 bases and at J to 4 bases, leaving 5 bases not matched to a gene. The CDR3 contains 15 residues. CDR3 sequence: CAISETGGVGETQYF. CDR3 DNA sequence: TGTGCCATCAGTGAGACAGGGGGCGTCGGAGAGACCCAGTACTTC.

This clone was counted a few times. The V and J genes are TRBV10-3 and TRBJ1-1; TRBD1 agrees at 10 bases. The CDR3 is 19 amino acids. J lost 1 base, V lost 2 bases, and 13 bases had no gene match. Germline CDR1 is ENHRY and CDR2 is SYGVKD. The CDR3 nucleotides are TGTGCCATCAGTGAGACATCCGGACAGGGGGGAGCGTGGAACACTGAAGCTTTCTTT. Translated, it gives CAISETSGQGGAWNTEAFF.

V gene TRBV6-5 combines with J gene TRBJ2-5; the D is unclear. In germline, CDR1 is MNHEY, CDR2 SVGAGI. With 2 bases removed from V and 5 bases from J, the gap between germline ends came to 12 bases. The CDR3 loop spans 14 amino acids. CDR3 residues: CASSYDSLAETQYF. CDR3 coding DNA: TGTGCCAGCAGTTACGACTCTTTGGCGGAGACCCAGTACTTC.

The chain joins TRBV29-1 to TRBJ1-2; D remains ambiguous. V was clipped by 3 bases and J by 6 bases, with 11 bases between them. Per germline, CDR1 SQVTM and CDR2 ANQGSEA. The CDR3 is made up of 12 amino acids. In DNA form, the CDR3 reads TGCAGCGTTGATTACGGGTGGCATGGCTACACCTTC. Translated: CSVDYGWHGYTF.

The chain's CDR3 is CASSLSGGSQSNEQFF. The CDR3 DNA reads as TGTGCCAGCAGTTTATCGGGGGGGTCTCAGTCCAATGAGCAGTTCTTC. The chain uses TRBV27 and TRBJ2-1, with TRBD2 matching 7 bases. This CDR3 is 16 amino acids long. Germline V CDR1 and CDR2: MNHEY, SMNVEV (reference sequence). V shed 0 bases, J shed 6 bases, and the junction held 8 bases outside the gene matches.

The chain employs TRBV30 and TRBJ2-7; D possibly uses TRBD1 or TRBD2 (5 bases each). Trimming took 4 bases from V and 4 from J, leaving 11 bases between them. The length of the CDR3 is 12 residues. Germline V gives CDR1 GTSNPN, CDR2 SVGIG (reference sequence). DNA of the CDR3: TGTGCCTGGATGGGACCTTTATACGAGCAGTACTTC. Amino acids: CAWMGPLYEQYF.

V gene TRBV7-9 combines with J gene TRBJ2-2, with 9 bases aligning to TRBD1. In germline, CDR1 is SEHNR, CDR2 FQNEAQ (reference sequence). V shed 5 bases and J 6 bases; nucleotides not matched to a gene: 7. This CDR3 spans 15 amino acids. CDR3 DNA sequence: TGTGCCAGCAGCACCGGGACAGGGTACTCCGGGGAGCTGTTTTTT. This sequence encodes CASSTGTGYSGELFF.

The chain links TRBV4-1 to TRBJ2-1; D remains unclear. The CDR3 consists of 14 residues. Germline values: CDR1 MGHRA, CDR2 YSYEKL. Trimming took 1 base from V and 5 from J, leaving 9 bases between them. In DNA form, the CDR3 reads TGCGCCAGCAGCCAAGCAATAGGGAACAATGAGCAGTTCTTC. Residues: CASSQAIGNNEQFF.

The V call is TRBV30, the J call TRBJ2-2, with D perhaps matching TRBD1 (6 bases). V lost 1 base to trimming and J lost 6 bases, with 9 bases between them. The CDR3 runs to 13 residues. Germline values: CDR1 GTSNPN, CDR2 SVGIG (reference sequence). Written as DNA, the CDR3 is TGTGCCTGGAGTGGGACAGAACCCGGGGAGCTGTTTTTT. Translated: CAWSGTEPGELFF.

This clone has just a few counts. The rearrangement joins TRBV19 to TRBJ2-3; D is undetermined. CDR3 length: 11 amino acids. Germline V lookup: CDR1 LNHDA, CDR2 SQIVND (reference sequence). Trimming took off 3 bases at V and 7 bases at J, with 5 bases between the two ends. CDR3 region: CASSMGNTQYF. The CDR3 nucleotides read TGTGCCAGTAGTATGGGGAATACGCAGTATTTT.

The rearrangement joins TRBV29-1 to TRBJ2-1, with D maybe TRBD1 (5 bases). The V gene's germline CDR1 is SQVTM and CDR2 ANQGSEA. CDR3 length: 13 residues. V dropped 4 bases and J dropped 0 bases, with 7 bases sitting between them. The CDR3 nucleotides are TGCAGCGTTGGGCAGGGCTCCTACAATGAGCAGTTCTTC. Protein product: CSVGQGSYNEQFF.

The rearrangement uses TRBV4-2 and TRBJ2-7; 8 positions match TRBD1. This CDR3 region has 16 residues. Trimming at V came to 0 bases and at J to 6 bases, leaving 10 bases not matched to a gene. Germline V gene sequence: CDR1 LGHNA, CDR2 YNFKEQ. The CDR3 DNA is TGTGCCAGCAGCCAAGATTACGCAGGGGGCTTTACCGAGCAGTACTTC. Translation gives CASSQDYAGGFTEQYF.